Below, 12 T cell receptor beta chains from the same sample are listed, as sequenced in a study of T cells after yellow fever vaccination. TCRdb recomputed calls from the 5' RACE reads with MiXCR, one row per CDR3 protein. The sample contains about 580,000 distinct CDR3 sequences, about a sixth of which appear only once. The sequencing used PBMCs, collected around 5 days after the first yellow fever vaccination. These receptors originate from a man aged 18 to 30 who received the YFV17D yellow fever vaccine.

This chain connects TRBV7-9 to TRBJ2-3; D is unclear. Trimming removed 0 bases from V and 6 bases from J, with 7 bases in between. Germline-derived CDR1 and CDR2 are SEHNR and FQNEAQ (reference sequence). CDR3 length equals 13 residues. The CDR3 is CASSLAASDTQYF. As DNA, the CDR3 is TGTGCCAGCAGCTTAGCGGCATCCGATACGCAGTATTTT.

The chain joins TRBV4-2 to TRBJ1-1; D is undetermined. Germline CDR1 LGHNA, CDR2 YNFKEQ. Trimming removed 4 bases from V and 4 bases from J, with 22 bases in between. This CDR3 region has 17 residues. For the CDR3, the DNA is TGTGCCAGCAGCCTCCGTGTTCGTACGGTACGAGCCACTGAAGCTTTCTTT. Amino acids: CASSLRVRTVRATEAFF.

This clonotype was picked up many times. The rearrangement joins TRBV20-1 to TRBJ2-3; D not certain. The CDR3 consists of 13 residues. The V gene's germline CDR1 is DFQATT and CDR2 SNEGSKA (reference sequence). V lost 6 bases and J lost 6, with 16 bases in between. This CDR3 reads CSAGLSPADTQYF. The CDR3 DNA reads TGCAGTGCGGGTCTCTCCCCCGCGGATACGCAGTATTTT.

This chain links TRBV7-2 with TRBJ1-2; D is uncertain. This CDR3 region has 14 residues. V shed 4 bases and J shed 8 bases, with 17 bases lying between them. The germline CDR1 and CDR2 sequences are SGHTA and FQGNSA. The CDR3 loop is CASSSTFGVWGYTF. The CDR3 DNA follows: TGTGCCAGCAGCTCAACCTTTGGGGTATGGGGCTACACCTTC. The entire variable domain, with the rest obtained from reference TRBV7-2 and TRBJ1-2, is as follows: GAGVSQSPSNKVTEKGKDVELRCDPISGHTALYWYRQSLGQGLEFLIYFQGNSAPDKSGLPSDRFSAERTGGSVSTLTIQRTQQEDSAVYLCASSSTFGVWGYTFGSGTRLTVV.

This clonotype was counted between two and nine times. V and J are TRBV7-2 and TRBJ1-6; no definite D call. Germline CDR1 SGHTA, CDR2 FQGNSA. This CDR3 is 13 amino acids long. Trimming left V 4 bases short and J 8 bases short, with 9 bases between. The chain's CDR3 is CASSWRTHSPLHF. CDR3 DNA: TGTGCCAGCAGCTGGCGCACTCATTCACCCCTCCACTTT.

The rearrangement uses TRBV18 and TRBJ1-1; D call uncertain. This CDR3 is 13 amino acids long. From germline, CDR1 is KGHSH and CDR2 LQKENI. Trimming stripped 2 bases from V and 8 bases from J, with 12 bases between. The CDR3 DNA is TGTGCCAGCTCACCAGTGTCCGGGGAAGAAGCTTTCTTT. Amino acid sequence: CASSPVSGEEAFF.

The chain joins TRBV6-1 to TRBJ2-2, with a weak D call TRBD2 (6 bases). Germline V lookup: CDR1 MNHNS, CDR2 SASEGT. The CDR3 consists of 15 residues. With 8 bases removed from V and 3 bases from J, the gap between germline ends came to 16 bases. The CDR3 DNA sequence: TGTGCCAGCCGGTTTCAGGAGGGATACACCGGGGAGCTGTTTTTT. It encodes CASRFQEGYTGELFF.

This clonotype was detected only a few times. The J gene is TRBJ2-7, the V gene TRBV15; 9 bases agree with TRBD1. The CDR3 is 15 amino acids. Per the germline V gene, CDR1 is LNHNV and CDR2 is YYDKDF (reference sequence). V gave up 3 bases and J gave up 3 bases; unmatched junction bases: 6. CDR3 residues: CATSRDRGPFYEQYV. CDR3 nucleotides: TGTGCCACCAGCAGGGACAGGGGCCCTTTCTACGAGCAGTACGTC.

This clonotype was counted between two and nine times. This chain links TRBV6-5 with TRBJ1-1, with 7 bases aligning to TRBD1. This CDR3 region has 15 residues. CDR1 is MNHEY, CDR2 SVGAGI, per germline. Trimming removed 0 bases from V and 5 bases from J; junction bases left unmatched: 6. CDR3 nucleotide sequence: TGTGCCAGCAGTTACTCGATCCAGGGGGATACTGAAGCTTTCTTT. It codes for CASSYSIQGDTEAFF.

This clonotype was seen more than once but under ten times. The rearrangement joins TRBV20-1 to TRBJ2-1; weak D call: TRBD2 (6 bases). CDR1 DFQATT and CDR2 SNEGSKA come from the germline V gene (reference sequence). The CDR3 covers 13 residues. The CDR3 region is CSGGVGSHNEQFF. The CDR3 bases are TGCAGCGGAGGGGTAGGGAGCCACAATGAGCAGTTCTTC.

The chain joins TRBV12-3 or TRBV12-4 to TRBJ1-1; D remains unclear. Trimming removed 8 bases at V and 1 base at J, with 8 bases between. The CDR3 contains 12 residues. CDR3 sequence reads: CASGRQNTEAFF. CDR3 DNA: TGTGCCAGCGGACGACAGAACACTGAAGCTTTCTTT.

The J gene is TRBJ2-2, the V gene TRBV5-4, with 8 bases aligning to TRBD1. The V segment lost 4 bases and the J segment 3 bases; nucleotides outside the gene matches: 5. CDR3 length: 15 residues. The V gene's germline CDR1 is SGHNT and CDR2 YYREEE (reference sequence). The CDR3 is CASSLETGDTGELFF. CDR3 DNA: TGTGCCAGCAGCCTAGAGACAGGGGACACCGGGGAGCTGTTTTTT.